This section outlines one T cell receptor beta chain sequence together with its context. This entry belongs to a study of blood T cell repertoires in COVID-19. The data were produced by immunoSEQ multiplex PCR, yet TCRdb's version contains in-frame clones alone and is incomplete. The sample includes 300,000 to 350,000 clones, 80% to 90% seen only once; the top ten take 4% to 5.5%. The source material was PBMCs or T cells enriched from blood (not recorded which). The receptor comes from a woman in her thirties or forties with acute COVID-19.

The CDR3 DNA reads as TGTGCCAGCAGCTTAGTAACGATGGGGGCTGAGCAGTTCTTC. Amino acids: CASSLVTMGAEQFF. The chain employs TRBV7-6 and TRBJ2-1, with a tentative D call TRBD1 (6 bases). The germline gives CDR1 SGHVS, CDR2 FNYEAQ. This CDR3 has 14 residues. Trimming took off 1 base at V and 9 bases at J, with 13 bases between the two ends.